The present T cell receptor (beta chain) was sequenced within a study of shared clonotypes between healthy human individuals. Overall study results and limits: Non-shared clonotypes showed lower generation probabilities than clonotypes common to all four donors.

Comment on this clone: Its antigen is unidentified.

Unmatched junction bases numbered 7, after V lost 4 bases and J lost 3 bases. CDR3 length: 17 residues. Germline CDR1 reads SGHRS; CDR2 reads YFSETQ. The data were produced by immunoSEQ multiplex PCR, yet TCRdb's version contains in-frame clones alone and is incomplete. The data show a few million clones, with just over 90% seen just once and around 0.14% held by the top ten. Specimen: naive CD4+ T cells sorted from blood. Documented subset: CD45RA+ positively selected. The V gene is TRBV5-1, the J gene TRBJ2-1; 13 nucleotides line up with TRBD2. This receptor was obtained from a man between 18 and 35 years old in good health. CDR3 amino acids: CASSPGLAGDRYNEQFF. The CDR3 nucleotides are TGCGCCAGCAGCCCTGGACTAGCGGGAGACCGCTACAATGAGCAGTTCTTC.